This TCR beta chain was captured in a study of T cell changes during pregnancy in multiple sclerosis. A single count supports this clone. Sequencing used immunoSEQ multiplex PCR; TCRdb keeps in-frame clones, though not all of them. The data contain over 25,000 clones, 85% to 95% of them singletons. The ends were cut back, 1 base at V and 2 bases at J, with 12 bases in the middle. Germline V gene lookup returns CDR1 SGHAT and CDR2 FQNNGV. The length of the CDR3 is 16 residues. Sequenced material: CD4+ T cells from peripheral blood mononuclear cells, taken in the second trimester of pregnancy. The sequence was collected from a female donor with multiple sclerosis, enrolled in a pregnancy study. V is TRBV11-2 and J is TRBJ1-3; D may be TRBD1 (5 bases). CDR3: CASSLVLSGPGNTIYF. CDR3 bases: TGTGCCAGCAGCTTAGTTTTGTCAGGGCCTGGAAACACCATATATTTT.